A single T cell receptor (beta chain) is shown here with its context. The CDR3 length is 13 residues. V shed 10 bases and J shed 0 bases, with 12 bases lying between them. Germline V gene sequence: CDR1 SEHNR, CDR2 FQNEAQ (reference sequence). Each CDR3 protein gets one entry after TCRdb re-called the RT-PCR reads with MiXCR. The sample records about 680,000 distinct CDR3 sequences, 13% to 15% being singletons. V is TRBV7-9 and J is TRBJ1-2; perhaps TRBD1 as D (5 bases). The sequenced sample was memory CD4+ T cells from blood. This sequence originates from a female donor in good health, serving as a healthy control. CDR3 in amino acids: CATSTDTNYGYTF. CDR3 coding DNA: TGTGCCACTTCGACAGATACTAACTATGGCTACACCTTC.